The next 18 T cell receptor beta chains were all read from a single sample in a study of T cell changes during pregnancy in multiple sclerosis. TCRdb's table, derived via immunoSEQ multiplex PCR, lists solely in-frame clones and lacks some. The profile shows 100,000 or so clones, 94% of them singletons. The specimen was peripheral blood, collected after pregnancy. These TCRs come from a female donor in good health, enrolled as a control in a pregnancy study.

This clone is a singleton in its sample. The chain's CDR3 is CASSFSTYSSGNTIYF. For the CDR3, the DNA is TGTGCCAGCAGCTTCTCGACTTATAGCTCTGGAAACACCATATATTTT. The chain is built from TRBV11-2 and TRBJ1-3; no firm D call. In germline, CDR1 is SGHAT, CDR2 FQNNGV. V lost 3 bases and J lost 0, with 12 bases in between. The CDR3 consists of 16 residues.

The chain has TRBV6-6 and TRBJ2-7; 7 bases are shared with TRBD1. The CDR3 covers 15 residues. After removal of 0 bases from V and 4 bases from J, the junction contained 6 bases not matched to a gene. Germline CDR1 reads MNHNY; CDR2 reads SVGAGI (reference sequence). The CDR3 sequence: CASSYSTGTDYEQYF. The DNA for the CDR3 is TGTGCCAGCAGTTACTCTACCGGGACAGATTACGAGCAGTACTTC.

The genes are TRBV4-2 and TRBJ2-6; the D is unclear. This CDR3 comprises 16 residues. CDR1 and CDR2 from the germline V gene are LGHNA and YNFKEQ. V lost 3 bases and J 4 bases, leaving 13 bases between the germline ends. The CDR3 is CASSQYTGSGANVLTF. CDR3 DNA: TGTGCCAGCAGCCAGTATACGGGTAGCGGGGCCAACGTCCTGACTTTC.

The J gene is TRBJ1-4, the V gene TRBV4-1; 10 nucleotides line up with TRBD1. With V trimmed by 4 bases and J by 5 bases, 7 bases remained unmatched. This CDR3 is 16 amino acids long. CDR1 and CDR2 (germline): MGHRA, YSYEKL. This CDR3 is CASSPYRGQGNEKLFF. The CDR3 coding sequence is TGCGCCAGCAGCCCTTATAGGGGACAGGGGAATGAAAAACTGTTTTTT.

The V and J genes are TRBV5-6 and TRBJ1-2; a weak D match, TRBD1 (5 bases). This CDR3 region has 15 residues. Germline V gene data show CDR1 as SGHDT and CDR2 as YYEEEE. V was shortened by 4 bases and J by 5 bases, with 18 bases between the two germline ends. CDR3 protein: CASSKGPGRGYGYTF. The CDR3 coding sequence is TGTGCCAGCAGCAAAGGACCGGGCCGGGGGTATGGCTACACCTTC. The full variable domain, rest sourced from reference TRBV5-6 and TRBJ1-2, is DAGVTQSPTHLIKTRGQQVTLRCSPKSGHDTVSWYQQALGQGPQFIFQYYEEEERQRGNFPDRFSGHQFPNYSSELNVNALLLGDSALYLCASSKGPGRGYGYTFGSGTRLTVV.

CDR3 loop: CASSESNARLAAYNEQFF. In DNA form, the CDR3 reads TGCGCCAGCAGTGAGTCGAATGCTAGGCTAGCGGCTTACAATGAGCAGTTCTTC. The chain recombines TRBV10-1 with TRBJ2-1; TRBD2 matches at 7 bases. In germline, CDR1 is WNHNN, CDR2 SYGVQD (reference sequence). CDR3 size: 18 residues. J was trimmed by 4 bases and V by 0 bases; bases with no gene match: 12.

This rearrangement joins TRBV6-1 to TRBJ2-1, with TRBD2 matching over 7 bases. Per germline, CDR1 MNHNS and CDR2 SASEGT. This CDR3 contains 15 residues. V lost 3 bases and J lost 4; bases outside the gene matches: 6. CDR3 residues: CASSEGRGGYNEQFF. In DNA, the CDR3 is TGTGCCAGCAGTGAGGGTAGGGGAGGGTACAATGAGCAGTTCTTC.

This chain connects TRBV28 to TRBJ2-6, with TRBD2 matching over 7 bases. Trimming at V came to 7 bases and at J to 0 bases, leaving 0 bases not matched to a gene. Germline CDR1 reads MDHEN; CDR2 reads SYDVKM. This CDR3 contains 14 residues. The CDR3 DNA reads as TGTGCCAGCACGGGGGGCTCTGGGGCCAACGTCCTGACTTTC. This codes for CASTGGSGANVLTF.

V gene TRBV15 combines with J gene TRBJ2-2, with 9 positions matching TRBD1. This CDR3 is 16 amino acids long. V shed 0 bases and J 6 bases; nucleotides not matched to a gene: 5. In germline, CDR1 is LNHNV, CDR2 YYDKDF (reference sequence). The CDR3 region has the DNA TGTGCCACCAGCAGAGAATCAGGGACAGGGTCCGGGGAGCTGTTTTTT. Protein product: CATSRESGTGSGELFF.

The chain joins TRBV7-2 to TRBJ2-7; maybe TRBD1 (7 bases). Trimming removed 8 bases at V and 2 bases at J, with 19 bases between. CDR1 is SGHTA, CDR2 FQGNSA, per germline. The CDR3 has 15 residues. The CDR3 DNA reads TGTGCCAGCGTACGACAGGGAGGTGCTACCTACGAGCAGTACTTC. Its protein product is CASVRQGGATYEQYF.

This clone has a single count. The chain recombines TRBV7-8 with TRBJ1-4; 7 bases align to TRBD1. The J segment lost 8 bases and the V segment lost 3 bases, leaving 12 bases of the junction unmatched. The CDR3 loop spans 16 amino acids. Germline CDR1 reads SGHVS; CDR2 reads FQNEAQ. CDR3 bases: TGTGCCAGCAGCTTCCCGACTATCCAGGGGGACGAAAAACTGTTTTTT. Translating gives CASSFPTIQGDEKLFF.

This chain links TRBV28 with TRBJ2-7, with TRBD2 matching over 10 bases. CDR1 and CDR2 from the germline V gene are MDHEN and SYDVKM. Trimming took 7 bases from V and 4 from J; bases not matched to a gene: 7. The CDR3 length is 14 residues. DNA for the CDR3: TGTGCCAGCACCCTCCTAGCGGGAGCTTACGAGCAGTACTTC. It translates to CASTLLAGAYEQYF.

The CDR3 protein is CASSLSRTAYQETQYF. The CDR3 DNA reads as TGTGCCAGCAGTTTATCGCGGACAGCGTACCAAGAGACCCAGTACTTC. The chain uses TRBV27 and TRBJ2-5, with a possible D match to TRBD1 (6 bases). V shed 0 bases and J shed 0 bases, with 11 bases lying between them. CDR1 and CDR2 (germline): MNHEY, SMNVEV (reference sequence). The CDR3 runs 16 residues.

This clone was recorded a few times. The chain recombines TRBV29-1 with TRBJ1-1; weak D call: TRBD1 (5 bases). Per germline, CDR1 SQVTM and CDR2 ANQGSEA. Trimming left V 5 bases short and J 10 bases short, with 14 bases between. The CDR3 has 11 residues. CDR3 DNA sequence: TGCAGCGTTAACGTCCCCACAGGAGCTTTCTTT. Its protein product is CSVNVPTGAFF.

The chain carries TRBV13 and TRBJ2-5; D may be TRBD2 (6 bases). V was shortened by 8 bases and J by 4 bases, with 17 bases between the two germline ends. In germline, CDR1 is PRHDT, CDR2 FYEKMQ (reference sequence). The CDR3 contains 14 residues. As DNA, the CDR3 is TGTGCCAGCCTCACTCGGCAGGGAGGAGAGACCCAGTACTTC. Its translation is CASLTRQGGETQYF.

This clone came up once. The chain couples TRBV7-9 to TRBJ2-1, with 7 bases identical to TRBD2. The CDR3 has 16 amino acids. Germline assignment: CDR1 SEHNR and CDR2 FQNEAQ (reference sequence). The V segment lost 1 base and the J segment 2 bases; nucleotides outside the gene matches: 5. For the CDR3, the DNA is TGTGCCAGCAGCTTAGATGGAAGCGGGACCTACAATGAGCAGTTCTTC. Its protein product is CASSLDGSGTYNEQFF.

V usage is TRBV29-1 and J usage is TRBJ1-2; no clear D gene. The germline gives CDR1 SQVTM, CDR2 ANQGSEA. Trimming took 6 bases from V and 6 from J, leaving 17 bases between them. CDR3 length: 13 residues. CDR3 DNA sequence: TGCAGCGTATGGGAGGGCGCGGGAAATGGCTACACCTTC. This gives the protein CSVWEGAGNGYTF.

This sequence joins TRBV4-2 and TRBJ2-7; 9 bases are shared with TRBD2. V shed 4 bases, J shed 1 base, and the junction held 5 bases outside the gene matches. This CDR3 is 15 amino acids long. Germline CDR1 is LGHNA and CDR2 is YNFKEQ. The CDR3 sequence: CASSPRTSESYEQYF. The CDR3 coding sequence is TGTGCCAGCAGCCCTAGGACTAGCGAGTCCTACGAGCAGTACTTC.